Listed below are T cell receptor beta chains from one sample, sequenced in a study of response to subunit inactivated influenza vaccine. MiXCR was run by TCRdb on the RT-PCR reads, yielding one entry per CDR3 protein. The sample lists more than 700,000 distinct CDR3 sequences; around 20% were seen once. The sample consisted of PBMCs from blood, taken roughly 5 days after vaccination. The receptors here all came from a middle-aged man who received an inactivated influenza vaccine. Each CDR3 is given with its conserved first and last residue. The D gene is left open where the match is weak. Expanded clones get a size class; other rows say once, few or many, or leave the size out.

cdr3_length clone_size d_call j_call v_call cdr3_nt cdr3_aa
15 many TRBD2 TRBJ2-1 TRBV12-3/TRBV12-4 TGTGCCAGCAGTCCTACTAGCGGGAGTTTCGGTGAGCAGTTCTTC CASSPTSGSFGEQFF
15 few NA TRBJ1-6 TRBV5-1 TGCGCCAGCAGCTTGGACGCCGGGAGGCACTCACCCCTCCACTTT CASSLDAGRHSPLHF
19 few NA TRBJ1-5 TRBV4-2 TGTGCCAGCAGCCAAGATAGAGGCTGGGAGGGTGGTGGGAATCAGCCCCAGCATTTT CASSQDRGWEGGGNQPQHF
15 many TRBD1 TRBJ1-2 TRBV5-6 TGTGCCAGCAGCGGTCGGGACAGGTCGACGTATGGCTACACCTTC CASSGRDRSTYGYTF
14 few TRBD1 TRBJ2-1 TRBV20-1 TGCAGTGCTAGCCCGGGACAGGCCCGAAATGAGCAGTTCTTC CSASPGQARNEQFF
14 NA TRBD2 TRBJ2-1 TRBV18 TGTGCCAGCTCACGGGGGACTAGCGCCAATGAGCAGTTCTTC CASSRGTSANEQFF
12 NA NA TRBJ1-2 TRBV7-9 TGTGCCAGCAGCATCGGGACTGAAAGCTACACCTTC CASSIGTESYTF
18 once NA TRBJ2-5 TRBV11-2 TGTGCCAGCAGCTTAAGTCATAATGGGGGAGCAGTAGGGGAGACCCAGTACTTC CASSLSHNGGAVGETQYF
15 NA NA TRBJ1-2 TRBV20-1 TGCAGTGCTAGAGGCTCTTCGACAGGACTCTATGGCTACACCTTC CSARGSSTGLYGYTF
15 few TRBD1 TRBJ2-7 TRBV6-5 TGTGCCAGCACCTACTCGACAGGGTCCTCCTACGAGCAGTACTTC CASTYSTGSSYEQYF
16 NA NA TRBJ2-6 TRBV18 TGTGCCAGCTCACCACTTCACGGCTCTGGGGCCAACGTCCTGACTTTC CASSPLHGSGANVLTF
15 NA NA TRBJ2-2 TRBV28 TGTGCCAGCAGTTTTGAGCCGGCGGGCACCGGGGAGCTGTTTTTT CASSFEPAGTGELFF
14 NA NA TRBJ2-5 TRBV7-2 TGTGCCAGCAGCTCAAGGACGGTTCAAGAGACCCAGTACTTC CASSSRTVQETQYF
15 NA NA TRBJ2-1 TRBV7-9 TGTGCCAGCAGCCCCGGGTCCGGGAGACGGAATGAGCAGTTCTTC CASSPGSGRRNEQFF
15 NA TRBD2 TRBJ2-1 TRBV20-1 TGCAGTGCTAGAGACGGGAGGGCCGTTGGCAATGAGCAGTTCTTC CSARDGRAVGNEQFF
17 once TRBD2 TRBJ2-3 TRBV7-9 TGTGCCAGCAGCGCGCGGACTAGCGGGATGAAACAAGATACGCAGTATTTT CASSARTSGMKQDTQYF
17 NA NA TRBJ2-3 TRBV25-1 TGTGCCAGCAGTGATCCGGTGGTGAACTGGGGCACAGATACGCAGTATTTT CASSDPVVNWGTDTQYF
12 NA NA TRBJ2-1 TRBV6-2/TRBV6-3 TGTGCCACCGCCCGGACATTTAATGAGCAGTTCTTC CATARTFNEQFF
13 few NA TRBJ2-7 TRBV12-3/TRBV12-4 TGTGCCAGCAGTGCCCGGGACACCTACGAGCAGTACTTC CASSARDTYEQYF
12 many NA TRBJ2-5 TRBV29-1 TGCAGCGTTGCTGCGACAGTTGAGACCCAGTACTTC CSVAATVETQYF
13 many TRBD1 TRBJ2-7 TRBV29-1 TGCAGCGTTGGGACAGGGCCCACCTACGAGCAGTACTTC CSVGTGPTYEQYF
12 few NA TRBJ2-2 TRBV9 TGTGCCAGCTGTCCGGGGACCGGGGAGCTGTTTTTT CASCPGTGELFF
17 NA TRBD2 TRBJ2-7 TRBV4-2 TGTGCCAGCAGCCAAGCGGCATCTAGCGGGAGTTTATACGAGCAGTACTTC CASSQAASSGSLYEQYF
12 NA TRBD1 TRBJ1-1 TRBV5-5 TGTGCCAGCAGCGCCGGGACAGGGAGAGCTTTCTTT CASSAGTGRAFF
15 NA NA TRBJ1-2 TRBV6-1 TGTGCCAGCAGTAGGACCGGGACACCTCCCTATGGCTACACCTTC CASSRTGTPPYGYTF
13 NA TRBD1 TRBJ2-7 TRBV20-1 TGCAGTGCTTACGACAGGGCGAGGTACGAGCAGTACTTC CSAYDRARYEQYF
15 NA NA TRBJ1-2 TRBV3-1 TGTGCCAGCAGCCAAGGCGTGTGGACTAACTATGGCTACACCTTC CASSQGVWTNYGYTF
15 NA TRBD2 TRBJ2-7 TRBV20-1 TGCAGTGCTAGGACTAGCGGGAGGGCCCCCTACGAGCAGTACTTC CSARTSGRAPYEQYF
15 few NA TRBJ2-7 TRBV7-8 TGTGCCAGCAGGAGTGTAGGGCAGGTGAAATACGAGCAGTACTTC CASRSVGQVKYEQYF
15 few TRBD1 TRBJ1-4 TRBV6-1 TGTGCCAGCAGTGAACACAGGGGGGCTAATGAAAAACTGTTTTTT CASSEHRGANEKLFF
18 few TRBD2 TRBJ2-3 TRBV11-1 TGTGCCAGCAGCAGACTAGCGGGAGGCCCAACTAGCACAGATACGCAGTATTTT CASSRLAGGPTSTDTQYF
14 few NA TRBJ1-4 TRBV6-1 TGTGCCAGCAGCACCCGAGGGGTTCGGGAAAAACTGTTTTTT CASSTRGVREKLFF
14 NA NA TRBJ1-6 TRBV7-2 TGTGCCAGCAGCTTCCCGAGCAGAAATTCACCCCTCCACTTT CASSFPSRNSPLHF
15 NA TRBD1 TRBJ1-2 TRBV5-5 TGTGCCAGCAGCTTTACGGACAGGGCCAACTATGGCTACACCTTC CASSFTDRANYGYTF
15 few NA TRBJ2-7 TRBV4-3 TGCGCCAGCAGCCAGGGGATGGCAGGTACCTACGAGCAGTACTTC CASSQGMAGTYEQYF
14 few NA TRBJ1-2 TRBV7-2 TGTGCCAGCAGCTTAGACAGGGCCGGCTATGGCTACACCTTC CASSLDRAGYGYTF
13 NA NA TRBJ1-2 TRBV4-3 TGCGCCAGCAGCTCAACCAGGAACTATGGCTACACCTTC CASSSTRNYGYTF
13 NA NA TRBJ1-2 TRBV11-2 TGTGCCAGCAGCTTGGGGTCGGTCTATGGCTACACCTTC CASSLGSVYGYTF
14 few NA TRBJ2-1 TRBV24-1 TGTGCCACCAGCCCTAACCAGGGAATCAATGAGCAGTTCTTC CATSPNQGINEQFF
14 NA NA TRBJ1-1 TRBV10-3 TGTGCCATCAGTGGAACGGCAGGGAACACTGAAGCTTTCTTT CAISGTAGNTEAFF
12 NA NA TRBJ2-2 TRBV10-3 TGTGCCATCAGGCCTACAGACGGGGAGCTGTTTTTT CAIRPTDGELFF
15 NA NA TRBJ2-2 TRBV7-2 TGTGCCAGCAGCTTATTTGGGAGAGACACCGGGGAGCTGTTTTTT CASSLFGRDTGELFF
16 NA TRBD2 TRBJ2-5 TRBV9 TGTGCCAGCAGCGCCTCTCTAGCGGGGGTCAAAGAGACCCAGTACTTC CASSASLAGVKETQYF
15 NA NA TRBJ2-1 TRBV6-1 TGTGCCAGCAGCCTTAGTTCCCCCTCCTACAATGAGCAGTTCTTC CASSLSSPSYNEQFF
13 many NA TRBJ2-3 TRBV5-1 TGCGCCAGCAGCTTGGCGGCTAGCGATACGCAGTATTTT CASSLAASDTQYF